This T cell receptor beta chain was recovered during a study of blood T cell repertoires in COVID-19. Background on the study: Samples of COVID-19 (acute and convalescent) were obtained from the United States, Italy and Spain.

Participants spanned ages about 18 to 90 years and resided in about two dozen US areas. Two negative PCRs, clearance, or symptom resolution had been documented for recovered Cohort 3 donors. This clone was recorded once. The CDR3 length is 12 residues. Germline assignment: CDR1 SEHNR and CDR2 FQNEAQ (reference sequence). V lost 4 bases and J 3 bases, leaving 6 bases between the germline ends. Profiled with immunoSEQ multiplex PCR; TCRdb holds only in-frame clones, not every one. This sample has a few hundred thousand clones, with over 75% found just once. This TCR was sampled from a woman aged 18 to 35 who had recovered from COVID-19. Sequenced input: PBMCs or T cells enriched from blood (not recorded which). The chain links TRBV7-9 to TRBJ1-2; unclear D gene. CDR3 in DNA: TGTGCCAGCAGCTCCACTTACTATGGCTACACCTTC. Encoded protein: CASSSTYYGYTF.